The entry that follows covers one T cell receptor beta chain sequence. Antigen specificity is unknown. CDR1 and CDR2 (germline): SQVTM, ANQGSEA. The V end lost 7 bases, the J end lost 7 bases, and 16 bases lay between the germline ends. This CDR3 spans 12 amino acids. The data originate from a study of CD8 T cells in Susac syndrome. Study results and caveats: The TCR sequencing and HLA analysis in the study involved a relatively small number of individuals, as the study acknowledged.

Both CD4+ and CD8+ T cells were negatively isolated, and TEMRA cells underwent FACS enrichment. An input of about 0.5 to 1 ug of RNA was subjected to reverse transcription using random hexamers. TCRdb re-called the immunoSEQ multiplex PCR reads with MiXCR, one entry per CDR3 protein. In the table there are roughly 140,000 distinct CDR3 sequences, 95% of which are singletons. The J gene is TRBJ1-2, the V gene TRBV29-1, with D possibly being TRBD1 (6 bases). Material for sequencing was CD4+ T cells from PBMCs. The TCR originated in a human donor with Susac syndrome. The CDR3 here is CSASGTSSGYTF. The DNA of the CDR3 is TGCAGCGCTTCTGGGACATCGAGTGGCTACACCTTC.